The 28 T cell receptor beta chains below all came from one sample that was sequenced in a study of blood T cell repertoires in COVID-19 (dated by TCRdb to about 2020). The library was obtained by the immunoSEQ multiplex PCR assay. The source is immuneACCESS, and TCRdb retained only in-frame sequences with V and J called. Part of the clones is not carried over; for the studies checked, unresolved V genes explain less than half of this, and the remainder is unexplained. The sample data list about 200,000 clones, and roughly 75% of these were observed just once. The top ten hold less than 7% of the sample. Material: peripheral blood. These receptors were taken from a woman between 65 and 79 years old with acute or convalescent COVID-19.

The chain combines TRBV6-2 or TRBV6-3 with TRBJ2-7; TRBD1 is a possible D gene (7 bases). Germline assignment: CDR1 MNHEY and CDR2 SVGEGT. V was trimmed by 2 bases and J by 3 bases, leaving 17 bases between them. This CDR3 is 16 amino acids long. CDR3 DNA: TGTGCCAGCAGTTACCGTCGACCAGGGGGAGGCTACGAGCAGTACTTC. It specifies CASSYRRPGGGYEQYF.

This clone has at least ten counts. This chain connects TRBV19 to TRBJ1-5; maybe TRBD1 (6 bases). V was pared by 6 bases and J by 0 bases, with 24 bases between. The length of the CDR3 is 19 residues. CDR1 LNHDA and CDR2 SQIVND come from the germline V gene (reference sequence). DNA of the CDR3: TGTGCCAGTAGCCACAGGATACGAGGGACATGGCATAGCAATCAGCCCCAGCATTTT. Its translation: CASSHRIRGTWHSNQPQHF.

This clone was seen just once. The CDR3 region is CAISEFEGGDEQFF. The CDR3 nucleotides are TGTGCCATCAGTGAGTTTGAGGGAGGGGATGAGCAGTTCTTC. This rearrangement joins TRBV10-3 to TRBJ2-1, with 7 bases matching TRBD2. Germline CDR1 and CDR2: ENHRY and SYGVKD. The CDR3 extends over 14 amino acids. The trim removed 1 base at V and 8 bases at J, leaving 5 bases unmatched.

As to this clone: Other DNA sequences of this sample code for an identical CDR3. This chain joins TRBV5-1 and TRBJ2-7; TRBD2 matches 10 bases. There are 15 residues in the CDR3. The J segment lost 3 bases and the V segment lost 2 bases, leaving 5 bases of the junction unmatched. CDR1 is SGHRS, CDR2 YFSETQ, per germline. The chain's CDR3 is CASSFPGTSVYEQYF. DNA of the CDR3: TGCGCCAGCAGCTTTCCCGGGACTAGCGTCTACGAGCAGTACTTC.

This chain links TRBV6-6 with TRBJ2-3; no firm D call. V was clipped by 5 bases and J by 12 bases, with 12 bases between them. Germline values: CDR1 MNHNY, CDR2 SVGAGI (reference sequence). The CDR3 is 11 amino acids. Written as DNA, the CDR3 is TGTGCCAGCAGTACCACGACTCCCCAGTATTTT. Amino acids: CASSTTTPQYF.

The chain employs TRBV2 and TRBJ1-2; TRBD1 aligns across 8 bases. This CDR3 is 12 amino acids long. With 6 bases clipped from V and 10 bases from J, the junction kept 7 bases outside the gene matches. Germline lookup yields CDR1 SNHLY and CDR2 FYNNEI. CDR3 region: CASRGGQDSYTF. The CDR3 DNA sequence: TGTGCCAGCAGGGGGGGACAGGATTCCTACACCTTC. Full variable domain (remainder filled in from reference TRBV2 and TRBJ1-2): EPEVTQTPSHQVTQMGQEVILRCVPISNHLYFYWYRQILGQKVEFLVSFYNNEISEKSEIFDDQFSVERPDGSNFTLKIRSTKLEDSAMYFCASRGGQDSYTFGSGTRLTVV.

CDR3 region: CASSGIPNTGELFF. The CDR3 DNA is TGTGCCAGTTCCGGGATCCCGAACACCGGGGAGCTGTTTTTT. The genes are TRBV19 and TRBJ2-2; the D gene is possibly TRBD2 (5 bases). The V end lost 8 bases, the J end lost 0 bases, and 10 bases lay between the germline ends. The CDR3 totals 14 residues. In germline, CDR1 is LNHDA, CDR2 SQIVND (reference sequence).

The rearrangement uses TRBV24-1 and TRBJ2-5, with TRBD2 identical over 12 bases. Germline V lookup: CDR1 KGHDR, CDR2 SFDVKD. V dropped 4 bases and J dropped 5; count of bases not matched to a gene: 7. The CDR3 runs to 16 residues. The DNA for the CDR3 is TGTGCCACCAGTGAGTCCGGACTAGCGGGATTGGAGACCCAGTACTTC. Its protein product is CATSESGLAGLETQYF.

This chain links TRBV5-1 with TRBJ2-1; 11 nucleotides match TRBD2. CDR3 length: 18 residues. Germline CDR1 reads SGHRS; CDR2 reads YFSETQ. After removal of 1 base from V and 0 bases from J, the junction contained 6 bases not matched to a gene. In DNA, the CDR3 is TGCGCCAGCAGCTTGAGGGGACTAGCGGCAAGCTCCTACAATGAGCAGTTCTTC. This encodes CASSLRGLAASSYNEQFF.

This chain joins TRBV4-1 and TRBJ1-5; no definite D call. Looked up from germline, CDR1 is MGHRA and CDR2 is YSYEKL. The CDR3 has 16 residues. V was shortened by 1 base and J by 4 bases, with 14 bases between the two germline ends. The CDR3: CASSQVFTAVNQPQHF. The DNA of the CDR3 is TGCGCCAGCAGCCAAGTCTTCACAGCCGTTAATCAGCCCCAGCATTTT.

The CDR3 loop reads CASRETGGVRGYTF. The CDR3 nucleotides read TGCGCCAGCAGAGAGACAGGGGGGGTGAGGGGCTACACCTTC. This sequence joins TRBV10-2 and TRBJ1-2, with 9 bases aligning to TRBD1. Germline values: CDR1 WSHSY, CDR2 SAAADI. V trimming: 6 bases; J trimming: 8 bases; junction bases outside the gene matches: 10. This CDR3 is built from 14 residues.

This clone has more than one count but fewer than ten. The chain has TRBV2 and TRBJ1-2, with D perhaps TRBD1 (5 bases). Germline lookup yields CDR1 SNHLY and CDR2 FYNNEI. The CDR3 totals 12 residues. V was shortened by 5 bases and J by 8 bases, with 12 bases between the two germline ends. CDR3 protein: CASSTLRGGYTF. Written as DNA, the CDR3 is TGTGCCAGCAGTACTCTAAGGGGAGGCTACACCTTC.

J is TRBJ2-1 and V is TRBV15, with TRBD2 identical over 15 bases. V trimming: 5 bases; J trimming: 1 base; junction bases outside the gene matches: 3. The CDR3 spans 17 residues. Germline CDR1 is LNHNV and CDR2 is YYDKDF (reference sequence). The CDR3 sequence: CATSGLAGGSSYNEQFF. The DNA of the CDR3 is TGTGCCACCAGCGGACTAGCGGGAGGGTCTTCCTACAATGAGCAGTTCTTC.

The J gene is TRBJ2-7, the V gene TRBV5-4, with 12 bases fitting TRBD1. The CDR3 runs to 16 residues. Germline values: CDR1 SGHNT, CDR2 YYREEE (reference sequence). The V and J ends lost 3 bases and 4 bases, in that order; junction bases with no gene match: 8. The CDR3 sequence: CASSYPGTGGGYEQYF. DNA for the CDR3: TGTGCCAGCAGCTATCCCGGGACAGGGGGCGGATACGAGCAGTACTTC.

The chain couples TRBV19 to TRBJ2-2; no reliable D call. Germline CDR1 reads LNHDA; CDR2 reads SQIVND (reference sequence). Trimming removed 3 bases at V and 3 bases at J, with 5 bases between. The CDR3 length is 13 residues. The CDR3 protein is CASSILDTGELFF. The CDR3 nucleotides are TGTGCCAGTAGTATTCTCGACACCGGGGAGCTGTTTTTT.

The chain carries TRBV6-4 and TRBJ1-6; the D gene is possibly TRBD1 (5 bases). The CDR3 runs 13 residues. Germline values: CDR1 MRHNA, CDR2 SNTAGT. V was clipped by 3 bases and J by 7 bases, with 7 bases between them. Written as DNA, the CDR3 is TGTGCCAGCAGTGAGCAGGGCAATTCACCCCTCCACTTT. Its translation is CASSEQGNSPLHF.

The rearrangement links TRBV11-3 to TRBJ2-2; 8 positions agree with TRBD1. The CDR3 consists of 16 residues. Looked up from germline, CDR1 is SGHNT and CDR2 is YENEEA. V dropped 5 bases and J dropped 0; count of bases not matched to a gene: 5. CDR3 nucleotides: TGTGCCAGCAGCCTTTGGACAGGGACGAACACCGGGGAGCTGTTTTTT. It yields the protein CASSLWTGTNTGELFF.

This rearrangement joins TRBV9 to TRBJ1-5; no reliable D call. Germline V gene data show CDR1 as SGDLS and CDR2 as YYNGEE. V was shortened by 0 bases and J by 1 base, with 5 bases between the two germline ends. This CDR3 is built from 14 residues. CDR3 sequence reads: CASSVGGSNQPQHF. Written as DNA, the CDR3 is TGTGCCAGCAGCGTAGGCGGGAGCAATCAGCCCCAGCATTTT.

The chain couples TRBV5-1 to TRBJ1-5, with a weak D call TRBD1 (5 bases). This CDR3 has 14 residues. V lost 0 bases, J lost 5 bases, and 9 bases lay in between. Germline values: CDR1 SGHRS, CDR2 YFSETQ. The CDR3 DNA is TGCGCCAGCAGCTTGGGGGGCGGCGATCAGCCCCAGCATTTT. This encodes CASSLGGGDQPQHF.

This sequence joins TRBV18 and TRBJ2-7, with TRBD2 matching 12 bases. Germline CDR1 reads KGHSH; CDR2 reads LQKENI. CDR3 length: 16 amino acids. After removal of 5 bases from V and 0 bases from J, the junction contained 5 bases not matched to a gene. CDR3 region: CASSSGLAGSSYEQYF. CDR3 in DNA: TGTGCCAGCTCATCAGGACTAGCGGGGAGCTCCTACGAGCAGTACTTC.

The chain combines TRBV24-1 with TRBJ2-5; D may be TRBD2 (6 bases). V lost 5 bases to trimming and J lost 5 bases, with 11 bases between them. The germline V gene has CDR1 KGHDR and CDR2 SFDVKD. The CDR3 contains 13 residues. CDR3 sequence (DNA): TGTGCCACCAGTGGGGGCGGGATCGAGACCCAGTACTTC. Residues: CATSGGGIETQYF.

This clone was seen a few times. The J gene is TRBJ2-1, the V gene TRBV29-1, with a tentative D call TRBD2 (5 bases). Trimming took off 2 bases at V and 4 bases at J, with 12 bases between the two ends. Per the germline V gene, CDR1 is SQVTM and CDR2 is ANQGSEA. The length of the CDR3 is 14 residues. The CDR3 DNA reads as TGCAGCGTTGAATCGGCTAGCTCGTACAATGAGCAGTTCTTC. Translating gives CSVESASSYNEQFF.

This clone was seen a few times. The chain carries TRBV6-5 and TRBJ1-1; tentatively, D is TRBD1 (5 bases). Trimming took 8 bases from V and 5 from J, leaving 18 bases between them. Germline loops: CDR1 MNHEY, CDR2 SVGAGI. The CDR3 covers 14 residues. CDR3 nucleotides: TGTGCCAGCGCAGTGTGGCAGGGTGAGACTGAAGCTTTCTTT. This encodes CASAVWQGETEAFF.

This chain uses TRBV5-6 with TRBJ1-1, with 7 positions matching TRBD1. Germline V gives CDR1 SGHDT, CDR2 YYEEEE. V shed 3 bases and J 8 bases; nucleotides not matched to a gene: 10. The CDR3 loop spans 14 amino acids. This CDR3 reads CASSSNTGVSEAFF. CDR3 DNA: TGTGCCAGCAGCTCCAATACAGGGGTTTCAGAAGCTTTCTTT.

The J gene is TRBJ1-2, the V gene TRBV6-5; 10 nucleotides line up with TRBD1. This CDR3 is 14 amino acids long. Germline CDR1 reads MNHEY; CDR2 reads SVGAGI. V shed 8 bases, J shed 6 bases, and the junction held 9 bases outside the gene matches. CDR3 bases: TGTGCCAGCGCCCCGGGACAGGGGTGGGATGGCTACACCTTC. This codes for CASAPGQGWDGYTF.

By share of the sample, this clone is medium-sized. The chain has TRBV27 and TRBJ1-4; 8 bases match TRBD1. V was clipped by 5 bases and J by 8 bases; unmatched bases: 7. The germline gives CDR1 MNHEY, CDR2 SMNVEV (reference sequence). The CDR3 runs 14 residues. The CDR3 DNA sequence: TGTGCCAGCAGTCCTAGACAGGGGCGGGAAAAACTGTTTTTT. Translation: CASSPRQGREKLFF. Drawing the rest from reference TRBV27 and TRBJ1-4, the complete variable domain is EAQVTQNPRYLITVTGKKLTVTCSQNMNHEYMSWYRQDPGLGLRQIYYSMNVEVTDKGDVPEGYKVSRKEKRNFPLILESPSPNQTSLYFCASSPRQGREKLFFGSGTQLSVL.

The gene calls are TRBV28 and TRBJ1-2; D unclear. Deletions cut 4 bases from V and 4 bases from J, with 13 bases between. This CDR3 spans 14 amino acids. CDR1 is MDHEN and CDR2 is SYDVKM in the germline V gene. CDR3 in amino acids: CASSSRSATYGYTF. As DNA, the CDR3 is TGTGCCAGCAGTTCCCGGAGCGCGACCTATGGCTACACCTTC.

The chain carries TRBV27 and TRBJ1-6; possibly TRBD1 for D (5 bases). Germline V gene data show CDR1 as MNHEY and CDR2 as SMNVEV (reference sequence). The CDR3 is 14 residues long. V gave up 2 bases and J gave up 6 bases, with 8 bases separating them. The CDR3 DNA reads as TGTGCCAGCAGTTTACGGACACCTAATTCACCCCTCCACTTT. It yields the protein CASSLRTPNSPLHF.